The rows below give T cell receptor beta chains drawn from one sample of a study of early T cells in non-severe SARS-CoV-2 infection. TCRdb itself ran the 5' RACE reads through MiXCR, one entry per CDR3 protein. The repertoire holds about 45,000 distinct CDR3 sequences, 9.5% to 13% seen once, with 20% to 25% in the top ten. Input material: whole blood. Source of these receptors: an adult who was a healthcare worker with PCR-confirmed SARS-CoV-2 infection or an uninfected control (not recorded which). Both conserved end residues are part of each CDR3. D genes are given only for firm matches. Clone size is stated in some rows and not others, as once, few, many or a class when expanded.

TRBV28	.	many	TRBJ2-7	CASSRGSYEQYF	TGTGCCAGCAGCCGGGGGTCCTACGAGCAGTACTTC
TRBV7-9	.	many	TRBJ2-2	CASSLAGGPNTGELFF	TGTGCCAGCAGCTTAGCTGGCGGGCCGAACACCGGGGAGCTGTTTTTT
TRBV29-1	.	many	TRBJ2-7	CSVEDEYEQYF	TGCAGCGTGGAGGATGAATACGAGCAGTACTTC
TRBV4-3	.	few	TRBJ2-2	CASSQDLARTGELFF	TGCGCCAGCAGCCAAGATCTGGCCCGAACAGGGGAGCTGTTTTTT
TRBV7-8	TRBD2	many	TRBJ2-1	CASSLDGTRINEQFF	TGTGCCAGCAGCTTAGATGGGACTAGGATTAATGAGCAGTTCTTC
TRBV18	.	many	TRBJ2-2	CASSPPAGRNTGELFF	TGTGCCAGCTCACCACCGGCAGGGCGTAACACCGGGGAGCTGTTTTTT
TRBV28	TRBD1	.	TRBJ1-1	CASIPSGQGGTEAFF	TGTGCCAGCATCCCCTCGGGACAGGGAGGCACTGAAGCTTTCTTT
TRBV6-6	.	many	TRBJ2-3	CASSRGPGALASTDTQYF	TGTGCCAGCAGTCGGGGCCCGGGGGCTCTTGCTAGCACAGATACGCAGTATTTT
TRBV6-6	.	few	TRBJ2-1	CASSSSRESRFF	TGTGCCAGCAGTTCATCACGGGAGTCGCGGTTCTTC
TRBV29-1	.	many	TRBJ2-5	CSAPDGRETQYF	TGCAGCGCCCCAGACGGAAGAGAGACCCAGTACTTC
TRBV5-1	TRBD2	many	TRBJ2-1	CASSSGLEINEQFF	TGCGCCAGCAGCTCGGGACTAGAGATCAATGAGCAGTTCTTC
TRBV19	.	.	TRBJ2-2	CASSPPGELFF	TGTGCCAGTAGTCCTCCCGGGGAGCTGTTTTTT
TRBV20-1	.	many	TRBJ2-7	CSATTGIAEQYF	TGCAGTGCTACCACAGGGATAGCCGAGCAGTACTTC
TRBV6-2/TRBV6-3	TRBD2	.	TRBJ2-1	CASRGTSISEQFF	TGTGCCAGCAGAGGGACTAGCATCAGTGAGCAGTTCTTC
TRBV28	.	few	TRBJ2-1	CASLDLDGATSSYNEQFF	TGTGCCAGCCTCGACCTCGACGGCGCTACCAGCTCCTACAATGAGCAGTTCTTC
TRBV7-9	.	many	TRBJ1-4	CASSLVRGMGQDLNEKLFF	TGTGCCAGCAGCTTAGTCCGGGGTATGGGGCAGGACCTTAATGAAAAACTGTTTTTT
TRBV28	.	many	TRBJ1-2	CASRVGLLSGRDYGYTF	TGTGCCAGCAGAGTTGGGTTACTGTCCGGCCGAGACTATGGCTACACCTTC
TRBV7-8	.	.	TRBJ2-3	CASSFYSGSTDTQYF	TGTGCCAGCAGCTTCTATAGCGGAAGCACAGATACGCAGTATTTT
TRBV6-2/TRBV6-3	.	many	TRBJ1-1	CASSQTLGGSEAFF	TGTGCCAGCAGCCAGACGCTCGGGGGATCTGAAGCTTTCTTT